This entry describes one T cell receptor (beta chain). Sequenced by immunoSEQ multiplex PCR; TCRdb stores in-frame clones only, minus some. Among around 160,000 clones listed, 65% to 85% were seen once. The data derive from a study of blood T cell repertoires in COVID-19. Looking at the study overall: T cells, B-cell-depleted T cells, or PBMCs provided the cDNA or gDNA that served as material.

Germline V gene data show CDR1 as MGHDK and CDR2 as SYGVNS. The length of the CDR3 is 14 residues. The ends lost 6 bases at V and 7 bases at J; junction bases unmatched: 5. This TCR was sampled from a man aged 40-49 years who had recovered from COVID-19. Sample: PBMCs or T cells enriched from blood (not recorded which). V usage is TRBV25-1 and J usage is TRBJ2-1, with TRBD2 identical over 11 bases. DNA of the CDR3: TGTGCCAGCAGCACTAGCGGGGGAGGTAATGAGCAGTTCTTC. Its translation: CASSTSGGGNEQFF.